This TCR beta chain was sequenced during a study of response to subunit inactivated influenza vaccine. Study findings and constraints: Researchers suggested that each seasonal influenza vaccination recruits few new T cells.

One entry per CDR3 protein results from TCRdb running MiXCR on the RT-PCR reads. The table shows approximately 730,000 distinct CDR3 sequences, with approximately 15% occurring only once. This clonotype was found many times. No antigen is known for it. The trim removed 5 bases at V and 8 bases at J, leaving 8 bases unmatched. This CDR3 is 14 amino acids long. Sequences were derived from PBMCs from blood, sampled 14 to 15 days before vaccination. The chain is built from TRBV12-3 or TRBV12-4 and TRBJ1-3, with TRBD1 matching 8 bases. The TCR comes from a man between 50 and 59 years old who received an inactivated influenza vaccine. DNA for the CDR3: TGTGCCAGCAGTCTGACAGGGGCTGCGGACACCATATATTTT. Translated: CASSLTGAADTIYF.